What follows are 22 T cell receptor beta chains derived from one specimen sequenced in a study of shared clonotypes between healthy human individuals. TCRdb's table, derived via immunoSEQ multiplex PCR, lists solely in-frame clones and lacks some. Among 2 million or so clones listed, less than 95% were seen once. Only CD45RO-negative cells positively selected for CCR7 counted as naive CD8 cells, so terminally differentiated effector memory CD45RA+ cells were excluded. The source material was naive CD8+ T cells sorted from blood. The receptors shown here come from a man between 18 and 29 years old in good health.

This CDR3 is CASSLGWTGASYEQYF. Written as DNA, the CDR3 is TGCGCCAGCAGCTTGGGATGGACAGGGGCCTCCTACGAGCAGTACTTC. The chain has TRBV5-1 and TRBJ2-7; the match to TRBD1 covers 9 bases. Trimming at V came to 0 bases and at J to 0 bases, leaving 4 bases not matched to a gene. Germline V lookup: CDR1 SGHRS, CDR2 YFSETQ. The CDR3 covers 16 residues.

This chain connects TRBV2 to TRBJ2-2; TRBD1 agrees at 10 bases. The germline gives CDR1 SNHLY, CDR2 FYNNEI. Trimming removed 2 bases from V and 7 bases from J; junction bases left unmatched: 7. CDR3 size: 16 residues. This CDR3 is CASSEWVTGGYGELFF. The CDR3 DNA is TGTGCCAGCAGTGAATGGGTGACAGGGGGCTACGGGGAGCTGTTTTTT.

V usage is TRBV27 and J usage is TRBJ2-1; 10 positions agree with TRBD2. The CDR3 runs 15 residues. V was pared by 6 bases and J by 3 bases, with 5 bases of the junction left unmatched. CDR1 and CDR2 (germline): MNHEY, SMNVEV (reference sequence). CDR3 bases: TGTGCCAGCAGCGTAGCGGGGGGCCTCTACAATGAGCAGTTCTTC. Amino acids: CASSVAGGLYNEQFF.

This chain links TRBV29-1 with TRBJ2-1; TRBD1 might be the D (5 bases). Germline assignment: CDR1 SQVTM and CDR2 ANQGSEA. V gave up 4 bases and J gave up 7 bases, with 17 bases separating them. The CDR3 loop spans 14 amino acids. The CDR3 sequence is CSVGANTPGNEQFF. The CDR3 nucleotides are TGCAGCGTTGGAGCGAACACCCCAGGGAATGAGCAGTTCTTC.

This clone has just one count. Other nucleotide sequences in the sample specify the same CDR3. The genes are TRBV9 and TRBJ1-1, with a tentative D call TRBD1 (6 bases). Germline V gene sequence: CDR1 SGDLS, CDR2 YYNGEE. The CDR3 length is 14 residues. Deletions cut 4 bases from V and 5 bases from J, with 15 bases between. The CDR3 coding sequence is TGTGCCAGCAGCCCTAGGGGGGGTGGTACTGAAGCTTTCTTT. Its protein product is CASSPRGGGTEAFF.

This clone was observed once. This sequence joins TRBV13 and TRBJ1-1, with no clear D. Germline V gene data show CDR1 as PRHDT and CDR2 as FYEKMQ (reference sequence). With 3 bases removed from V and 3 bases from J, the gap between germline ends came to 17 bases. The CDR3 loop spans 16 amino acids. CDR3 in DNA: TGTGCCAGCAGCTTGAAAGTAGGCAGCATCGACACTGAAGCTTTCTTT. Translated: CASSLKVGSIDTEAFF.

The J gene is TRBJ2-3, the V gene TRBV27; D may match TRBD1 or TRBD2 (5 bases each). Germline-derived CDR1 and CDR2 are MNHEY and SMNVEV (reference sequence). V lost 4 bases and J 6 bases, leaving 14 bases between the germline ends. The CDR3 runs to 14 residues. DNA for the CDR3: TGTGCCAGCAGTTCTAGGGACCTCCGGGATACGCAGTATTTT. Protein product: CASSSRDLRDTQYF.

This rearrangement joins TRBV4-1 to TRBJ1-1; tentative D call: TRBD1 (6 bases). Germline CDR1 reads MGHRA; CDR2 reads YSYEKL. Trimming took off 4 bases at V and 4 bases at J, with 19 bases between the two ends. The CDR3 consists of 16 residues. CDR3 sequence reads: CASSRGVQGISTEAFF. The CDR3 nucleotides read TGCGCCAGCAGCCGGGGGGTACAGGGAATTTCCACTGAAGCTTTCTTT.

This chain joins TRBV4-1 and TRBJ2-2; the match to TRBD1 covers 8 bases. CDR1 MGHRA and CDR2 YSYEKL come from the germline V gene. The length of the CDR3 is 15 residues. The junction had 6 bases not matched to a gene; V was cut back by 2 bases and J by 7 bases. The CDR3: CASSQISTGGGELFF. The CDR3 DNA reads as TGCGCCAGCAGCCAAATCTCCACAGGGGGCGGGGAGCTGTTTTTT.

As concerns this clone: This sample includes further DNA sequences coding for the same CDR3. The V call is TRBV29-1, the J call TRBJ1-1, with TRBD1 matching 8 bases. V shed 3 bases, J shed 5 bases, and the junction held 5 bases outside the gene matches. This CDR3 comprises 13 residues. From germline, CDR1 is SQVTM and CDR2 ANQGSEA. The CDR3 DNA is TGCAGCGTTGATAACAGGGGGGGGACTGAAGCTTTCTTT. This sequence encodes CSVDNRGGTEAFF.

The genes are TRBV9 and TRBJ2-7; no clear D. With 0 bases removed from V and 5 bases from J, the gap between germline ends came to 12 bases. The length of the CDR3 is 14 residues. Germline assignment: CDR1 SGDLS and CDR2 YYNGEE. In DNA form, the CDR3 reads TGTGCCAGCAGCGTAGGTCTAGGTTCCAACGAGCAGTACTTC. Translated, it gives CASSVGLGSNEQYF.

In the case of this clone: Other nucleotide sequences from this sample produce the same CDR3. This CDR3 is CASSSRENYGYTF. In nucleotides, the CDR3 is TGCGCCAGCAGCTCCAGGGAGAACTATGGCTACACCTTC. The chain is built from TRBV5-1 and TRBJ1-2; perhaps TRBD1 as D (5 bases). There are 13 residues in the CDR3. The V end lost 3 bases, the J end lost 2 bases, and 8 bases lay between the germline ends. The V gene's germline CDR1 is SGHRS and CDR2 YFSETQ.

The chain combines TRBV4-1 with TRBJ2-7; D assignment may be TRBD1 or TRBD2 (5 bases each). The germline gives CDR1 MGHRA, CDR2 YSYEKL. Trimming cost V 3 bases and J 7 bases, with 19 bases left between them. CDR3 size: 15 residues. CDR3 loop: CASSQSTGALGEQYF. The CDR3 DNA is TGCGCCAGCAGCCAGTCGACCGGGGCCTTGGGGGAGCAGTACTTC.

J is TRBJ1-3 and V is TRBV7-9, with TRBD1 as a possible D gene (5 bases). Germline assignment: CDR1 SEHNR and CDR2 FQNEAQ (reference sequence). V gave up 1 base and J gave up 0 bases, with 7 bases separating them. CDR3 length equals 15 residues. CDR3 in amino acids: CASSLGGTSGNTIYF. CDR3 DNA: TGTGCCAGCAGCTTAGGAGGGACCTCTGGAAACACCATATATTTT.

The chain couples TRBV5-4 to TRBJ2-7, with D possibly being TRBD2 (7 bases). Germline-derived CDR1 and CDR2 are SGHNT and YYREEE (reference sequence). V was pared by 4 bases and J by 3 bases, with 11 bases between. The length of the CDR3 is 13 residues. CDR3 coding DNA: TGTGCCAGCAGCCAAGGGGGGGACTACGAGCAGTACTTC. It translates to CASSQGGDYEQYF. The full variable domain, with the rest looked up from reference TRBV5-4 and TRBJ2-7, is ETGVTQSPTHLIKTRGQQVTLRCSSQSGHNTVSWYQQALGQGPQFIFQYYREEENGRGNFPPRFSGLQFPNYSSELNVNALELDDSALYLCASSQGGDYEQYFGPGTRLTVT.

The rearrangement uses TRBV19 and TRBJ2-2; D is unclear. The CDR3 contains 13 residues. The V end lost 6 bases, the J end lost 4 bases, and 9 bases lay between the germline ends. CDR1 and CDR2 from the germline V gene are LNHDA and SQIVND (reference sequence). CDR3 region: CASSLIGTGELFF. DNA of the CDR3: TGTGCCAGTAGCCTTATAGGCACCGGGGAGCTGTTTTTT.

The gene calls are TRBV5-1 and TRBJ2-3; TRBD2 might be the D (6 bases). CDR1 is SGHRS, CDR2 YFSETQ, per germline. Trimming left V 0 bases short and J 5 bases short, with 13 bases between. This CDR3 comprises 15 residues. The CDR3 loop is CASSLVVEGLDTQYF. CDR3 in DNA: TGCGCCAGCAGCTTGGTAGTGGAGGGTTTAGATACGCAGTATTTT.

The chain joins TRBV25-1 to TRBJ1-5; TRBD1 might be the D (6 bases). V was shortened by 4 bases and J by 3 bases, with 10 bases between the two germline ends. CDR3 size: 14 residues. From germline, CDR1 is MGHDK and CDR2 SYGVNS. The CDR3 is CASSVAGVNQPQHF. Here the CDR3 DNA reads TGTGCCAGCAGTGTGGCAGGGGTCAATCAGCCCCAGCATTTT.

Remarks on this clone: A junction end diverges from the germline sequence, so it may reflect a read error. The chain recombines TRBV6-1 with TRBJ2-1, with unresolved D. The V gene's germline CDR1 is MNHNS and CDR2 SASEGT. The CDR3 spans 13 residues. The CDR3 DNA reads TGTGCCAGCAAATCAAAACCATACATTGAGCAGTTCTTC. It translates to CASKSKPYIEQFF.

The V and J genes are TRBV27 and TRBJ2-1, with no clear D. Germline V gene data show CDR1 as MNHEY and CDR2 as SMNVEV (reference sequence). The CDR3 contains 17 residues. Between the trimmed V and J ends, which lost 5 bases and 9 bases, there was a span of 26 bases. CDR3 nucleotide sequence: TGTGCCAGCAGTAAACCCTTTAAGTGGGAACTTTGGTGTGAGCAGTTCTTC. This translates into CASSKPFKWELWCEQFF.

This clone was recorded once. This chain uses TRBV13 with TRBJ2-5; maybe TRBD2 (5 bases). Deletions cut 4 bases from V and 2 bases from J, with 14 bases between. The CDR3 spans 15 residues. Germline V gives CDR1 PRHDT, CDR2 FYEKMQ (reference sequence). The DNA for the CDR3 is TGTGCCAGCAGCTCCGGACTGATTCAACAAGAGACCCAGTACTTC. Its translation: CASSSGLIQQETQYF.

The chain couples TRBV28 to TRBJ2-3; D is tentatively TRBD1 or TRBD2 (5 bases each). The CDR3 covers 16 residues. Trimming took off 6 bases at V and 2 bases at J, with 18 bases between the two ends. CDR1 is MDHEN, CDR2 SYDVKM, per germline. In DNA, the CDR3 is TGTGCCAGCAGCCAATCCGGGACCGACCCCACAGATACGCAGTATTTT. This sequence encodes CASSQSGTDPTDTQYF.